This T cell receptor beta chain was profiled in a study of blood T cell repertoires in COVID-19. Study in general: The United States, Italy and Spain supplied acute and convalescent COVID-19 samples. PBMCs, B-cell-depleted T cells, or T cells were the source of the cDNA or gDNA that made up the material.

Everyone who took part was 18 to 89 years old, and they came from 24 US areas. Cohorts were determined from participant-reported clinical history. The data were produced by immunoSEQ multiplex PCR, yet TCRdb's version contains in-frame clones alone and is incomplete. The sample records under 450,000 clones, under 85% being singletons. V shed 4 bases, J shed 6 bases, and the junction held 8 bases outside the gene matches. The CDR3 extends over 14 amino acids. The V gene's germline CDR1 is SNHLY and CDR2 FYNNEI. This TCR was recovered from a woman in her forties or fifties who had recovered from COVID-19. J is TRBJ1-1 and V is TRBV2; 7 bases are a match to TRBD1. Sequencing was done on a sample of PBMCs or T cells enriched from blood (not recorded which). CDR3 in DNA: TGTGCCAGCAGTGTGGACAGGCCAGGCGCTGAAGCTTTCTTT. This gives the protein CASSVDRPGAEAFF. Combining the CDR3 with reference TRBV2 and TRBJ1-1 gives the whole variable domain EPEVTQTPSHQVTQMGQEVILRCVPISNHLYFYWYRQILGQKVEFLVSFYNNEISEKSEIFDDQFSVERPDGSNFTLKIRSTKLEDSAMYFCASSVDRPGAEAFFGQGTRLTVV.